This T cell receptor beta chain originates from a study of metastatic and nonmetastatic thyroid tumors. No patient had received any treatment before thyroid surgery. TCRdb redid the clone calls on the PCR reads using MiXCR. The table includes about 21,000 clones, 25% to 30% detected once. Sequencing was performed on blood. The TCR was taken from a female donor with papillary thyroid cancer or a benign thyroid nodule (not recorded which). Some clones in this sample may be carry-over from other donors' samples.

In DNA, the CDR3 is TGTGCCAGCAGCGTAGTTAGCCTAACAGATACGCAGTATTTT. Protein: CASSVVSLTDTQYF. The chain combines TRBV9 with TRBJ2-3; D not certain. CDR1 and CDR2 (germline): SGDLS, YYNGEE. Trimming removed 0 bases from V and 3 bases from J, with 8 bases in between. The CDR3 extends over 14 amino acids.